This T cell receptor (beta chain) was captured by sequencing in a study of blood T cells in healthy people across ages. The CDR3 runs to 18 residues. Germline-derived CDR1 and CDR2 are MNHEY and SVGEGT. Unmatched junction bases numbered 17, after V lost 9 bases and J lost 1 base. A sample-barcoded 5' primer and a J-beta primer mix were used in a second PCR of roughly 7 to 11 cycles. One entry per CDR3 protein, called by TCRdb with MiXCR from the 5' RACE reads. The data contain 2 million or so distinct CDR3 sequences, roughly 50% of them singletons. The chain carries TRBV6-2 or TRBV6-3 and TRBJ2-3; 9 nucleotides align to TRBD2. The sequenced sample was blood. This sequence originates from a woman between 35 and 50 years old in good health. The CDR3 sequence: CASHPLIGSSGGTDTQYF. For the CDR3, the DNA is TGTGCCAGTCATCCCTTAATTGGGTCTAGCGGGGGCACAGATACGCAGTATTTT.